The 11 T cell receptor beta chains given below trace back to one sample, sequenced in a study of T cell responses to AZD1222 COVID-19 vaccine (dated by TCRdb to the early 2020s). The time point label corresponds to: baseline before first vaccination. The protocol used for the library was the immunoSEQ multiplex PCR assay. TCRdb obtained this table from immuneACCESS and retained in-frame rearrangements with V and J assigned. These tables miss some clones; where compared with another copy, unresolved V genes account for less than half of the shortfall, and the remainder is unexplained. The sample table records roughly 200,000 clones; about 90% of these occur just once. The top ten clonotypes cover 6% to 8.5% of the sample. The source was peripheral blood, collected on day 0 of AZD1222 vaccination. Receptors originate from an adult in good health.

V and J are TRBV28 and TRBJ1-2; D uncertain. Germline V CDR1 and CDR2: MDHEN, SYDVKM. V gave up 5 bases and J gave up 8 bases, with 21 bases separating them. This CDR3 has 15 amino acids. Here the CDR3 DNA reads TGTGCCAGCAGTACCTTCCCCCAGTCCCCGGGCGGCTACACCTTC. This gives the protein CASSTFPQSPGGYTF.

The table lists this clone with a few counts. V gene TRBV30 combines with J gene TRBJ2-1; 11 bases align to TRBD2. V was pared by 1 base and J by 1 base, with 3 bases of the junction left unmatched. Germline lookup yields CDR1 GTSNPN and CDR2 SVGIG (reference sequence). The CDR3 has 16 amino acids. CDR3 DNA: TGTGCCTGGAGTGCCCTAGCGGGGGGTTCCTACAATGAGCAGTTCTTC. Translating it yields CAWSALAGGSYNEQFF.

This chain joins TRBV6-5 and TRBJ2-3; D is possibly TRBD1 (5 bases). V dropped 0 bases and J dropped 8 bases, with 15 bases sitting between them. CDR1 and CDR2 (germline): MNHEY, SVGAGI. CDR3 length equals 15 residues. The CDR3: CASSYSGTLGATQYF. The CDR3 DNA follows: TGTGCCAGCAGTTACTCTGGCACTTTAGGGGCTACGCAGTATTTT.

V usage is TRBV27 and J usage is TRBJ1-2; D is uncertain. In germline, CDR1 is MNHEY, CDR2 SMNVEV (reference sequence). This CDR3 has 14 amino acids. Trimming left V 5 bases short and J 6 bases short, with 16 bases between. The CDR3 DNA reads TGTGCCAGCAGTCCTTGGCGGGAGCCGGATGGCTACACCTTC. It is translated as CASSPWREPDGYTF.

This clone has a handful of counts. The gene calls are TRBV5-4 and TRBJ2-7; 7 nucleotides agree with TRBD1. J lost 3 bases, V lost 1 base, and 4 bases had no gene match. The CDR3 runs to 14 residues. CDR1 SGHNT and CDR2 YYREEE come from the germline V gene (reference sequence). CDR3 in DNA: TGTGCCAGCAGCTTGACAGGGGAAGGCTACGAGCAGTACTTC. The encoded protein is CASSLTGEGYEQYF.

V is TRBV11-2 and J is TRBJ2-5; D is perhaps TRBD1 (6 bases). CDR1 is SGHAT, CDR2 FQNNGV, per germline. V was shortened by 0 bases and J by 5 bases, with 16 bases between the two germline ends. The CDR3 contains 16 residues. In nucleotides, the CDR3 is TGTGCCAGCAGCTTAGAGGCCGGACAGAAGTGGGAGACCCAGTACTTC. It encodes CASSLEAGQKWETQYF.

This sequence joins TRBV11-2 and TRBJ2-7, with D perhaps TRBD1 (7 bases). This CDR3 is built from 14 residues. Trimming stripped 4 bases from V and 3 bases from J, with 13 bases between. Germline V lookup: CDR1 SGHAT, CDR2 FQNNGV. The DNA of the CDR3 is TGTGCCAGCAGCTACCAGGGGGGAGGCTACGAGCAGTACTTC. Translation: CASSYQGGGYEQYF.

The chain is built from TRBV5-1 and TRBJ2-1; 8 positions agree with TRBD2. Looked up from germline, CDR1 is SGHRS and CDR2 is YFSETQ. The CDR3 extends over 17 amino acids. V shed 1 base, J shed 5 bases, and the junction held 11 bases outside the gene matches. The CDR3 sequence is CASSLLQGTRPDNEQFF. In DNA form, the CDR3 reads TGCGCCAGCAGCTTGCTACAAGGGACTAGACCTGACAATGAGCAGTTCTTC.

The chain is built from TRBV5-1 and TRBJ1-1, with 8 bases fitting TRBD1. Germline values: CDR1 SGHRS, CDR2 YFSETQ. Trimming removed 3 bases from V and 3 bases from J; junction bases left unmatched: 4. This CDR3 is 14 amino acids long. CDR3 residues: CASSSGGQDTEAFF. In DNA, the CDR3 is TGCGCCAGCAGCTCAGGGGGCCAGGACACTGAAGCTTTCTTT.

The rearrangement links TRBV27 to TRBJ2-1; 8 bases map to TRBD2. CDR3 length: 16 residues. Germline CDR1 is MNHEY and CDR2 is SMNVEV (reference sequence). V lost 2 bases and J lost 6; bases outside the gene matches: 9. The CDR3 DNA follows: TGTGCCAGCAGTTTAAAGATGGCGGGGGGACTCAATGAGCAGTTCTTC. This sequence encodes CASSLKMAGGLNEQFF.

The rearrangement uses TRBV6-2 or TRBV6-3 and TRBJ2-3, with TRBD2 matching over 8 bases. The CDR3 covers 16 residues. In germline, CDR1 is MNHEY, CDR2 SVGEGT. V lost 4 bases and J lost 1; bases outside the gene matches: 7. The CDR3 DNA reads TGTGCCAGCAGTTCCCCCCCAGCGGGGGGCACAGATACGCAGTATTTT. This encodes CASSSPPAGGTDTQYF.